Presented here are 5 T cell receptor beta chains from one specimen sequenced in a study of T cells in localized non-small cell lung cancer. The method was immunoSEQ multiplex PCR; TCRdb's version includes in-frame clones alone and lacks a portion of them. The top ten clones hold roughly 4% of a sample with under 40,000 clones, around nine tenths of them seen once. The sample consisted of peripheral blood, taken before any cancer treatment. The receptor source for this set is a woman aged 35 to 70 with stage I lung adenocarcinoma.

The chain has TRBV6-5 and TRBJ1-5; D perhaps matches TRBD1 (5 bases). Germline V lookup: CDR1 MNHEY, CDR2 SVGAGI. The CDR3 runs 15 residues. Trimming took off 0 bases at V and 6 bases at J, with 12 bases between the two ends. CDR3 loop: CASSYSSGGGQPQHF. Here the CDR3 DNA reads TGTGCCAGCAGTTACTCGAGTGGGGGAGGTCAGCCCCAGCATTTT.

The chain has TRBV5-1 and TRBJ2-7, with D unresolved. Trimming cost V 5 bases and J 5 bases, with 14 bases left between them. The CDR3 length is 13 residues. Germline V CDR1 and CDR2: SGHRS, YFSETQ. The CDR3 sequence is CASSSFFRHEQYF. CDR3 nucleotide sequence: TGCGCCAGCAGTTCCTTTTTTCGTCACGAGCAGTACTTC.

V and J are TRBV2 and TRBJ2-5, with 10 bases identical to TRBD1. This CDR3 has 15 amino acids. With V trimmed by 6 bases and J by 5 bases, 9 bases remained unmatched. Germline V gene data show CDR1 as SNHLY and CDR2 as FYNNEI. Here the CDR3 reads CASRGDRGKDETQYF. The CDR3, as DNA: TGTGCCAGCAGAGGGGACAGGGGTAAAGACGAGACCCAGTACTTC.

The chain couples TRBV9 to TRBJ2-7, with 7 bases lining up with TRBD2. Germline CDR1 is SGDLS and CDR2 is YYNGEE. The J segment lost 7 bases and the V segment lost 4 bases, leaving 14 bases of the junction unmatched. The CDR3 runs to 15 residues. DNA of the CDR3: TGTGCCAGCAGCCCATTTAGCGGGCCCCTTCGGGAGCAGTACTTC. Its translation is CASSPFSGPLREQYF.

This clone was seen just once. The V gene is TRBV10-1, the J gene TRBJ2-3; D might be TRBD1 (6 bases). Looked up from germline, CDR1 is WNHNN and CDR2 is SYGVQD (reference sequence). Trimming removed 2 bases from V and 3 bases from J, with 9 bases in between. There are 14 residues in the CDR3. The CDR3 nucleotides read TGCGCCAGCAGTGAGGACAGGAGAACAGATACGCAGTATTTT. Amino acids: CASSEDRRTDTQYF.